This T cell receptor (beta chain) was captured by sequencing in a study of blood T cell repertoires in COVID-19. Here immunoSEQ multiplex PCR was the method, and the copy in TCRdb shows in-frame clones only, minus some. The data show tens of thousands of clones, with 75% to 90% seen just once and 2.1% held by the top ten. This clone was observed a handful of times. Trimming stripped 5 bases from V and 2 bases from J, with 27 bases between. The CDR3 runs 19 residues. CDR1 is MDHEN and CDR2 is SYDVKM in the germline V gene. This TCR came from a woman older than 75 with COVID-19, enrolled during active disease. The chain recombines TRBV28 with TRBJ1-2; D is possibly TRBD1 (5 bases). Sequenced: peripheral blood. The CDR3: CASSLSGGVSSLSNYGYTF. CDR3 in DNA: TGTGCCAGCAGTCTCTCTGGGGGGGTCTCCTCTTTATCAAACTATGGCTACACCTTC.